This T cell receptor (beta chain) stems from a study of cytomegalovirus exposure and HLA in healthy donors. Across the whole study: In an early release, HLA-typed donors contributed 77 million or so unique TCR sequences. General observations from the study: There were reportedly fewer N-insertions in an Asian-associated ancestry cluster than the roughly 670-donor mean, in a later analysis. Usually a TCR sequence was rare, but some public TCRs were found in many donors.

The PCR was carried out with 60 Vbeta primers and 13 Jbeta primers. Data came from immunoSEQ multiplex PCR; TCRdb stores just in-frame clones and leaves some out. The sample lists around 160,000 clones; around four fifths were seen once. This CDR3 is 14 amino acids long. Germline values: CDR1 SGHVS, CDR2 FNYEAQ. Trimming pared 5 bases from V and 5 bases from J, leaving 16 bases between. This clone was counted a few times. The target antigen is unknown. The gene calls are TRBV7-6 and TRBJ2-7, with D perhaps TRBD1 (6 bases). The TCR comes from a male donor in good health and CMV-seronegative. Sequencing was done on a sample of PBMCs. Here the CDR3 reads CASSLGAQGHEQYF. CDR3 DNA sequence: TGTGCCAGCAGCCTGGGGGCGCAGGGGCACGAGCAGTACTTC.